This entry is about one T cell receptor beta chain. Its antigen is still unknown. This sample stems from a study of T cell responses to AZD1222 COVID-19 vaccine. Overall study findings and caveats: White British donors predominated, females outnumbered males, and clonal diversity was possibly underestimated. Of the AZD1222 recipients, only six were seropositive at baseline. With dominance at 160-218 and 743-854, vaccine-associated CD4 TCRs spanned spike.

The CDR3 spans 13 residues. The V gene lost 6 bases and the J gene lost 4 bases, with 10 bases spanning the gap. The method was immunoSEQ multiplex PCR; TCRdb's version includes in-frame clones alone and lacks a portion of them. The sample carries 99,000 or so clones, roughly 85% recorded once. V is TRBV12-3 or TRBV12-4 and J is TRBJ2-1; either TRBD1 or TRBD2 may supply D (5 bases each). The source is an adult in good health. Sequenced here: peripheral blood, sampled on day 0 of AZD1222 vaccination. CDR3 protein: CASRRGAYNEQFF. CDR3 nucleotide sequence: TGTGCCAGCAGACGAGGGGCTTACAATGAGCAGTTCTTC.